Reported below is one T cell receptor beta chain. Its specificity is unknown. The data belong to a study of blood T cells in healthy people across ages. Study results and limitations: Diversity was estimated from one million T cells, and these estimates were considered underestimates. There was a strong correlation between TCR beta diversity and naive T cell percentage. CMV status of donors was not determined, possibly confounding expanded clonotype changes.

Germline CDR1 is LGHNA and CDR2 is YSLEER. This CDR3 region has 20 residues. With V trimmed by 3 bases and J by 7 bases, 24 bases remained unmatched. Using a J-beta primer mix together with a sample-barcoded 5' primer, a second PCR was run for roughly 6 to 11 cycles. Every cDNA molecule bore a tag from a template-switch adaptor containing 12 random nucleotides. One entry per CDR3 protein, called by TCRdb with MiXCR from the 5' RACE reads. The table lists roughly 860,000 distinct CDR3 sequences, under 80% of them singletons. This TCR was sampled from a man under 40 in good health. The specimen was blood. The gene calls are TRBV4-3 and TRBJ2-5; 9 bases align to TRBD2. Here the CDR3 DNA reads TGCGCCAGCAGCCAGAACCCGCACTATAGACAGAAGGCTAGCGGGGCGACCCAGTACTTC. Translated, it gives CASSQNPHYRQKASGATQYF.